There are a few counts of the clone carrying this T cell receptor beta chain. Its cognate antigen is unknown. The sample comes from a study of tissue T cells after allogeneic stem cell transplantation. Study background: Several unmodified and three CD34-selected T-cell-depleted grafts went to graft-versus-host disease patients. CD3+ T cells were flow-sorted when enough cells; otherwise DNA extracted directly. Study results and caveats: This small cohort was clinically heterogeneous, and sampling depth was a limitation. Shared clones across patients were few; motif clustering revealed tissue-specific shared signatures.

J gave up 2 bases and V 5 bases, and 5 bases lay outside the gene matches. This CDR3 region has 14 residues. Germline assignment: CDR1 MGHRA and CDR2 YSYEKL. Here immunoSEQ multiplex PCR was the method, and the copy in TCRdb shows in-frame clones only, minus some. The sample yields about 40,000 clones, about nine tenths seen once. The genes are TRBV4-1 and TRBJ1-2; 7 bases map to TRBD1. This TCR was sampled from a woman aged 35-75 years who later had graft-versus-host disease after an allogeneic stem cell transplant. The sample in question was blood, obtained before transplantation. CDR3 sequence: CASSFQTGNYGYTF. Written as DNA, the CDR3 is TGCGCCAGCAGCTTTCAGACAGGGAACTATGGCTACACCTTC.